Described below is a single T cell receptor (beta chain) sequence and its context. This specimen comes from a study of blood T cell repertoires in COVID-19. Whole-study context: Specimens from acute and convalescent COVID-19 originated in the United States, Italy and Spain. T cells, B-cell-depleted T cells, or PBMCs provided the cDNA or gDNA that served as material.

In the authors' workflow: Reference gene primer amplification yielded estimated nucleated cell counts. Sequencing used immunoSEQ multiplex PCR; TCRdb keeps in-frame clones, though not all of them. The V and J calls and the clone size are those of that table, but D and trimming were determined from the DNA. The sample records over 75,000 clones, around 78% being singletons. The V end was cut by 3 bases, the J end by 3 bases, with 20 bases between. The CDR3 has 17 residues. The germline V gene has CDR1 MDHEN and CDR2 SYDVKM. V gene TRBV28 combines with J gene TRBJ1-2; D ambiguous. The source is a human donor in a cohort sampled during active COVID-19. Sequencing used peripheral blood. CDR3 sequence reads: CASSFPLGFRRDYGYTF. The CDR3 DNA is TGTGCCAGCAGTTTTCCCCTTGGGTTCCGGAGGGACTATGGCTACACCTTC.